Listed here is a single TCR beta chain. Its specificity is not known. Using immunoSEQ multiplex PCR, the repertoire was profiled, and TCRdb retains in-frame clones only, with some absent. This sample has tens of thousands of clones; approximately 84% occur once, and the top ten carry 1.3%. The data originate from a study of T cells in localized non-small cell lung cancer. Overall study findings and caveats: Longer overall survival accompanied higher blood T cell density.

The CDR3 is 14 residues long. Trimming took 5 bases from V and 8 from J, leaving 15 bases between them. CDR1 is SGHAT, CDR2 FQNNGV, per germline. The sequence was collected from a female donor of 60 years or more with stage I lung adenocarcinoma. The source material was peripheral blood, sampled before any cancer treatment. The chain links TRBV11-2 to TRBJ1-4, with a possible D match to TRBD1 (6 bases). This CDR3 reads CASSPRGTEEKLFF. The DNA of the CDR3 is TGTGCCAGCAGCCCCAGGGGCACCGAGGAAAAACTGTTTTTT.